These 19 T cell receptor beta chains came from one sample sequenced in a study of lymphopenia after photon versus proton radiotherapy. TCRdb keeps only in-frame clones here, not all; method: immunoSEQ multiplex PCR. In the table there are fewer than 40,000 clones, 94% of which are singletons. The sequencing here drew on peripheral blood, taken from a patient treated with photon-based radiotherapy. All receptors derive from a woman aged 45-65 years with cholangiocarcinoma.

The V gene is TRBV10-3, the J gene TRBJ2-3, with D tentatively TRBD1 or TRBD2 (5 bases each). Trimming removed 4 bases from V and 2 bases from J, with 10 bases in between. Per germline, CDR1 ENHRY and CDR2 SYGVKD. This CDR3 spans 14 amino acids. DNA of the CDR3: TGTGCCATCAGTGGTGGGGGATACACAGATACGCAGTATTTT. Residues: CAISGGGYTDTQYF.

This clone appeared a single time. The chain joins TRBV7-2 to TRBJ1-5; no definite D call. The germline CDR1 and CDR2 sequences are SGHTA and FQGNSA. Trimming stripped 1 base from V and 2 bases from J, with 9 bases between. This CDR3 has 15 amino acids. CDR3 loop: CASSLVGWGNQPQHF. In DNA form, the CDR3 reads TGTGCCAGCAGCTTAGTAGGGTGGGGCAATCAGCCCCAGCATTTT. Supplemented by reference TRBV7-2 and TRBJ1-5, the full variable domain reads GAGVSQSPSNKVTEKGKDVELRCDPISGHTALYWYRQSLGQGLEFLIYFQGNSAPDKSGLPSDRFSAERTGGSVSTLTIQRTQQEDSAVYLCASSLVGWGNQPQHFGDGTRLSIL.

V usage is TRBV5-1 and J usage is TRBJ1-5, with D perhaps TRBD1 (5 bases). The CDR3 runs 16 residues. From germline, CDR1 is SGHRS and CDR2 YFSETQ. The V and J ends lost 0 bases and 6 bases respectively, with 16 bases between them. The CDR3 here is CASSLGATGGGQPQHF. For the CDR3, the DNA is TGCGCCAGCAGCTTGGGCGCTACGGGTGGGGGTCAGCCCCAGCATTTT.

The V call is TRBV19, the J call TRBJ2-3; no definite D call. Trimming pared 4 bases from V and 0 bases from J, leaving 8 bases between. This CDR3 has 14 residues. Germline CDR1 is LNHDA and CDR2 is SQIVND (reference sequence). CDR3 DNA: TGTGCCAGTAGTACGACCGCTAGCACAGATACGCAGTATTTT. The encoded protein is CASSTTASTDTQYF.

The chain recombines TRBV11-3 with TRBJ1-5, with D unresolved. The CDR3 length is 14 residues. Germline CDR1 SGHNT, CDR2 YENEEA. Trimming cost V 6 bases and J 10 bases, with 19 bases left between them. The CDR3 protein is CASRNCRDHRPQHF. CDR3 DNA: TGTGCCAGCAGGAACTGTAGGGATCACCGTCCCCAGCATTTT.

This sequence joins TRBV5-1 and TRBJ2-1; tentative D call: TRBD1 (6 bases). In germline, CDR1 is SGHRS, CDR2 YFSETQ. The CDR3 is 16 amino acids. Trimming shortened V by 5 bases and J by 2 bases, and 17 bases separated the two germline ends. CDR3: CASRSAPTGTYNEQFF. The CDR3 DNA reads as TGCGCCAGCAGATCTGCCCCTACAGGGACCTACAATGAGCAGTTCTTC.

The rearrangement links TRBV27 to TRBJ2-3; 7 bases fit TRBD1. After removal of 9 bases from V and 0 bases from J, the junction contained 6 bases not matched to a gene. The CDR3 is made up of 14 amino acids. Germline loops: CDR1 MNHEY, CDR2 SMNVEV (reference sequence). The CDR3 DNA reads TGTGCCAGTACACCGGGACAGAGCACAGATACGCAGTATTTT. Its translation: CASTPGQSTDTQYF.

The rearrangement links TRBV11-3 to TRBJ2-2; either TRBD1 or TRBD2 may fit D (6 bases each). The germline gives CDR1 SGHNT, CDR2 YENEEA. CDR3 length: 14 amino acids. V was shortened by 3 bases and J by 7 bases, with 12 bases between the two germline ends. Written as DNA, the CDR3 is TGTGCCAGCAGCTTGAGGAGGGGGTGCGGGGAGCTGTTTTTT. It yields the protein CASSLRRGCGELFF. Full variable domain (remainder filled in from reference TRBV11-3 and TRBJ2-2): EAGVVQSPRYKIIEKKQPVAFWCNPISGHNTLYWYLQNLGQGPELLIRYENEEAVDDSQLPKDRFSAERLKGVDSTLKIQPAELGDSAVYLCASSLRRGCGELFFGEGSRLTVL.

This rearrangement joins TRBV30 to TRBJ2-5; D tentatively fits TRBD1 or TRBD2 (6 bases each). Trimming pared 7 bases from V and 3 bases from J, leaving 15 bases between. The CDR3 spans 13 residues. In germline, CDR1 is GTSNPN, CDR2 SVGIG (reference sequence). The DNA of the CDR3 is TGTGCCTTTTCGAGGGGGGCAGAAGAGACCCAGTACTTC. Its translation: CAFSRGAEETQYF.

The rearrangement links TRBV7-7 to TRBJ2-5; D is perhaps TRBD2 (7 bases). Per germline, CDR1 SSHAT and CDR2 FNYEAQ (reference sequence). The CDR3 is made up of 15 amino acids. Deletions cut 1 base from V and 2 bases from J, with 11 bases between. CDR3 sequence reads: CASSLGGGGQETQYF. CDR3 bases: TGTGCCAGCAGCTTAGGGGGGGGCGGACAAGAGACCCAGTACTTC.

The sample holds one count of this clone. The chain uses TRBV7-8 and TRBJ1-2; the D is unclear. Per the germline V gene, CDR1 is SGHVS and CDR2 is FQNEAQ. Deletions cut 5 bases from V and 8 bases from J, with 15 bases between. This CDR3 contains 13 residues. This CDR3 is CASSHGPSMGYTF. The CDR3 DNA reads TGTGCCAGCAGCCACGGTCCGTCTATGGGCTACACCTTC.

The chain joins TRBV5-4 to TRBJ2-5; D may be TRBD1 (6 bases). CDR1 SGHNT and CDR2 YYREEE come from the germline V gene (reference sequence). The CDR3 extends over 10 amino acids. V was cut by 9 bases and J by 5 bases, with 8 bases left in between. The DNA for the CDR3 is TGTGCCACAGGGGAGGAGACCCAGTACTTC. This sequence encodes CATGEETQYF.

V is TRBV6-1 and J is TRBJ1-1, with no clear D. V was shortened by 7 bases and J by 1 base, with 13 bases between the two germline ends. This CDR3 comprises 14 residues. Germline values: CDR1 MNHNS, CDR2 SASEGT. The CDR3 loop is CASTGTWGNTEAFF. The CDR3 DNA follows: TGTGCCAGCACAGGTACCTGGGGGAACACTGAAGCTTTCTTT.

The chain is built from TRBV15 and TRBJ1-2; D remains unclear. The ends were cut back, 5 bases at V and 8 bases at J, with 9 bases in the middle. This CDR3 is 11 amino acids long. Germline-derived CDR1 and CDR2 are LNHNV and YYDKDF (reference sequence). CDR3 nucleotide sequence: TGTGCCACCAGCGGGCTAGAAGGCTACACCTTC. Translation gives CATSGLEGYTF.

The chain uses TRBV7-9 and TRBJ1-5; TRBD1 agrees at 11 bases. The CDR3 sequence is 15 residues long. Per germline, CDR1 SEHNR and CDR2 FQNEAQ (reference sequence). V shed 6 bases and J 3 bases; nucleotides not matched to a gene: 4. The CDR3 DNA follows: TGTGCCAGCAGTCGGACAGGGGGCGTCAATCAGCCCCAGCATTTT. Protein product: CASSRTGGVNQPQHF.

V gene TRBV12-5 combines with J gene TRBJ2-5, with a tentative D call TRBD1 (5 bases). CDR1 LGHNT and CDR2 FRNRAP come from the germline V gene. V was pared by 7 bases and J by 0 bases, with 9 bases between. The CDR3 extends over 13 amino acids. CDR3 protein: CASAQGNQETQYF. In nucleotides, the CDR3 is TGTGCTAGTGCCCAGGGAAACCAAGAGACCCAGTACTTC.

The rearrangement joins TRBV15 to TRBJ2-1, with D perhaps TRBD1 (5 bases). This CDR3 region has 15 residues. Germline values: CDR1 LNHNV, CDR2 YYDKDF (reference sequence). Trimming shortened V by 0 bases and J by 7 bases, and 13 bases separated the two germline ends. The CDR3 DNA is TGTGCCACCAGCAGAGAACAGGTGACCAGTAATGAGCAGTTCTTC. It translates to CATSREQVTSNEQFF.

The chain combines TRBV19 with TRBJ2-2; D unclear. The V gene's germline CDR1 is LNHDA and CDR2 SQIVND (reference sequence). V was cut by 9 bases and J by 2 bases, with 4 bases left in between. The CDR3 runs to 11 residues. CDR3 nucleotide sequence: TGTGCCAGCCATAACACCGGGGAGCTGTTTTTT. Encoded protein: CASHNTGELFF.

CDR3 DNA: TGTGCCAGCTCCGACAGGGTGGCTAATGAAAAACTGTTTTTT. It specifies CASSDRVANEKLFF. The chain couples TRBV18 to TRBJ1-4; 7 nucleotides align to TRBD1. After removal of 6 bases from V and 3 bases from J, the junction contained 4 bases not matched to a gene. This CDR3 region has 14 residues. The germline V gene has CDR1 KGHSH and CDR2 LQKENI.